This T cell receptor (beta chain) was observed in a study of long-term antiretroviral therapy in people with HIV. The study, taken as a whole, reports: Blood collection from the mid-2000s to the late 2010s possibly occurred under older ART regimens.

Points on this clone: Its target is unknown.

V lost 2 bases to trimming and J lost 3 bases, with 7 bases between them. Germline CDR1 and CDR2: SGHAT and FQNNGV. The CDR3 runs to 13 residues. Survey-level immunoSEQ v3.0 assays were run. Assay used: immunoSEQ multiplex PCR; TCRdb lists only in-frame clones, some missing. The data hold 30,000 to 35,000 clones, with roughly 88% observed a single time. This chain connects TRBV11-2 to TRBJ2-5; D may be TRBD2 (5 bases). Sequenced material: unsorted PBMCs, taken 0.8 years before starting antiretroviral therapy. This clonotype was sampled from a man aged 18 to 29 with HIV. CDR3 protein: CASSLTGEETQYF. CDR3 in DNA: TGTGCCAGCAGCTTAACCGGGGAAGAGACCCAGTACTTC.